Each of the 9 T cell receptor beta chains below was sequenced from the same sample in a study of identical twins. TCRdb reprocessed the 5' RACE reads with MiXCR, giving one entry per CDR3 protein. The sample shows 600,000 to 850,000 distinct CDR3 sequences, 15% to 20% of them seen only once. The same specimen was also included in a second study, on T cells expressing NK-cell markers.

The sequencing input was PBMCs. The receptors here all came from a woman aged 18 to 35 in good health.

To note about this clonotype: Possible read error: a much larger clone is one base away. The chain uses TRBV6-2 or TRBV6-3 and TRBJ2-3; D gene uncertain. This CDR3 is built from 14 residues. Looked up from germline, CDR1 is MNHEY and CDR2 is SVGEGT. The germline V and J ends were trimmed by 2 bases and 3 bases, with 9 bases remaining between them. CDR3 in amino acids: CASSYGVVTDTQYF. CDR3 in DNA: TGTGCCAGCAGTTACGGGGTAGTGACAGATACGCAGTATTTT.

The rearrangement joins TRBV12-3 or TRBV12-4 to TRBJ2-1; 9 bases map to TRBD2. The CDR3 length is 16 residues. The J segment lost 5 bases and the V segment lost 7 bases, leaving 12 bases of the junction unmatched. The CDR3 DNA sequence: TGTGCCAGCACCCAGGGGGTGCGGGGGGGCAACAATGAGCAGTTCTTC. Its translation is CASTQGVRGGNNEQFF.

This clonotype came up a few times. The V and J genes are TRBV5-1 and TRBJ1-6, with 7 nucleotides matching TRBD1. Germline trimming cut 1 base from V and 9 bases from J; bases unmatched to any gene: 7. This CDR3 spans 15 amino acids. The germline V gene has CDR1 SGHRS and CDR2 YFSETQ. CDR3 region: CASSLQGTVGSPLHF. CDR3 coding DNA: TGCGCCAGCAGCTTGCAGGGGACAGTGGGTTCACCCCTCCACTTT.

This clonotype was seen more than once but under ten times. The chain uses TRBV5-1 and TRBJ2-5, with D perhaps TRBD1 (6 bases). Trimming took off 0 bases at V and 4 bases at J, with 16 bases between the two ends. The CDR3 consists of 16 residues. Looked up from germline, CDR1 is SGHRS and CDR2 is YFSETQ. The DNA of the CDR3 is TGCGCCAGCAGCTTGGGCGGACAGTTTGTAGCAGAGACCCAGTACTTC. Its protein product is CASSLGGQFVAETQYF.

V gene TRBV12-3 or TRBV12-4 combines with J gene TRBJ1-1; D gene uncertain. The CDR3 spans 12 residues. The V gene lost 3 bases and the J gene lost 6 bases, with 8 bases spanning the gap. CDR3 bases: TGTGCCAGCAGTTTCGGGCAGCCTGAAGCTTTCTTT. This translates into CASSFGQPEAFF.

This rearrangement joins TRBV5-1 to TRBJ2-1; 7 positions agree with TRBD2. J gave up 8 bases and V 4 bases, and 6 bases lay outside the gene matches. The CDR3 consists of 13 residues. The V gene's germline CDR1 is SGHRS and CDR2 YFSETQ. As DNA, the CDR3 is TGCGCCAGCAGCCGAGGACTAGTCTATGAGCAGTTCTTC. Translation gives CASSRGLVYEQFF.

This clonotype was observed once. In DNA form, the CDR3 reads TGCAGCGTCCGGCGCGGGGGGAGAACCGGGGAGCTGTTTTTT. Translation gives CSVRRGGRTGELFF. V usage is TRBV29-1 and J usage is TRBJ2-2; 8 bases are shared with TRBD2. The V gene's germline CDR1 is SQVTM and CDR2 ANQGSEA. This CDR3 has 14 residues. V gave up 6 bases and J gave up 5 bases; unmatched junction bases: 8.

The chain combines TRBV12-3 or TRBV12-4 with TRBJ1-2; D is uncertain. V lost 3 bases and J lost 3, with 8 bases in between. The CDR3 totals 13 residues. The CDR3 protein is CASSFLRDYGYTF. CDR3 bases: TGTGCCAGCAGTTTCCTGCGGGACTATGGCTACACCTTC.

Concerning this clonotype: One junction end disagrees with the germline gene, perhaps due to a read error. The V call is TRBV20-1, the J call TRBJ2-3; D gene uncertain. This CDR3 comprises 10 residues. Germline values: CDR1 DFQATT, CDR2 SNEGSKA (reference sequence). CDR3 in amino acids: CCARADTQYF. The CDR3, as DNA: TGCTGTGCTAGGGCAGATACGCAGTATTTT.